Listed here are 16 T cell receptor beta chains from one sample, sequenced in a study of T cell repertoires in cytomegalovirus infection (dated by TCRdb to 2018 to 2020). Reads for this sample came from an Illumina HiSeq 1500. TCRdb reran the public reads through fastp at Q25 and MiXCR, keeping productive beta chains. Each CDR3 protein gets just one entry, which takes the most common genes and DNA from the rows behind it. This sample lists about 830,000 distinct CDR3 sequences; about 31% were detected once. The ten top clones hold around 12% of the sample. These receptors have no identified antigens. This sample's treatment or condition label indicates: in vitro stimulation with specific CMV peptide epitopes to enrich CMV-specific T cells. Specimen: cultured CD8+ T cells from PBMCs, collected from culture after CMV antigen stimulation. These receptors came from a human donor in good health (CMV status not recorded). Some clones in this sample may be carry-over from other donors' samples.

This clonotype was counted ten times or more. This chain joins TRBV7-8 and TRBJ2-3, with no clear D. The CDR3 has 16 amino acids. The ends were cut back, 0 bases at V and 1 base at J, with 11 bases in the middle. Per the germline V gene, CDR1 is SGHVS and CDR2 is FQNEAQ. CDR3 DNA sequence: TGTGCCAGCAGCTTAGCCGCGGACCCTGGCACAGATACGCAGTATTTT. This encodes CASSLAADPGTDTQYF.

The rearrangement joins TRBV27 to TRBJ1-1; D may be TRBD1 (5 bases). V was clipped by 5 bases and J by 0 bases, with 10 bases between them. Germline V gene lookup returns CDR1 MNHEY and CDR2 SMNVEV (reference sequence). This CDR3 has 14 residues. CDR3 region: CASSQRGMNTEAFF. CDR3 DNA: TGTGCCAGCAGTCAGAGGGGAATGAACACTGAAGCTTTCTTT.

This clonotype was seen ten or more times. The chain has TRBV6-6 and TRBJ2-7; TRBD1 aligns across 7 bases. The CDR3 runs to 14 residues. Germline CDR1 is MNHNY and CDR2 is SVGAGI (reference sequence). The V and J ends lost 5 bases and 1 base, in that order; junction bases with no gene match: 5. CDR3 protein: CASSPTGASYEQYV. Here the CDR3 DNA reads TGTGCCAGCAGTCCCACAGGGGCATCCTACGAGCAGTACGTC.

This clonotype was recorded only once. The chain recombines TRBV20-1 with TRBJ2-7; D ambiguous. V was trimmed by 3 bases and J by 0 bases, leaving 9 bases between them. In germline, CDR1 is DFQATT, CDR2 SNEGSKA (reference sequence). The CDR3 is made up of 13 amino acids. CDR3 sequence: CSASPMTSYEQYV. The CDR3 region has the DNA TGCAGTGCTAGCCCCATGACCTCCTACGAGCAGTACGTC.

The rearrangement joins TRBV7-4 to TRBJ1-2; D ambiguous. Deletions cut 0 bases from V and 5 bases from J, with 7 bases between. The CDR3 loop spans 13 amino acids. Germline loops: CDR1 SGHVT, CDR2 SQSDAQ. The CDR3 loop is CASSLARLYGYTF. In DNA, the CDR3 is TGTGCCAGCAGCTTAGCCCGGCTGTATGGCTACACCTTC.

The chain joins TRBV28 to TRBJ1-2; D perhaps matches TRBD1 (5 bases). The germline V and J ends were trimmed by 4 bases and 8 bases, with 14 bases remaining between them. Germline V gives CDR1 MDHEN, CDR2 SYDVKM. The CDR3 is made up of 13 amino acids. The CDR3 DNA reads TGTGCCAGCAGTTCAGGGAGGGGAGGAGGCTACACCTTC. This encodes CASSSGRGGGYTF.

A note on this clonotype: At one of its ends the junction is not consistent with the germline gene, which may arise from a read error. The V gene is TRBV4-1, the J gene TRBJ2-5; no clear D gene. CDR3 length: 14 residues. Germline-derived CDR1 and CDR2 are MGHRA and YSYEKL. Here the CDR3 DNA reads TGTGCCAGCAGCCAAGGTCGGGTGACCGAGACCCCGTACTTC. This translates into CASSQGRVTETPYF.

A remark on this clonotype: An end of the junction does not agree with germline; a read error may underlie this. The rearrangement uses TRBV7-6 and TRBJ2-2, with D perhaps TRBD1 (6 bases). CDR3 length: 17 amino acids. Per the germline V gene, CDR1 is SGHVS and CDR2 is FNYEAQ. CDR3 nucleotide sequence: TGTGCCAGCAGCTCCGCGGACAGTACCGCGAACACCGGGGAGCTGTGTTTT. Residues: CASSSADSTANTGELCF.

The chain links TRBV6-1 to TRBJ1-6; maybe TRBD1 (5 bases). CDR1 and CDR2 (germline): MNHNS, SASEGT. Trimming shortened V by 5 bases and J by 10 bases, and 15 bases separated the two germline ends. The CDR3 contains 14 residues. The DNA of the CDR3 is TGTGCCAGCAGTCCCGAGGGGTTTGAGTCACCCCTCCACTTT. This translates into CASSPEGFESPLHF.

This clonotype was seen a few times. The rearrangement uses TRBV7-9 and TRBJ2-1; 8 bases are a match to TRBD1. Germline loops: CDR1 SEHNR, CDR2 FQNEAQ (reference sequence). Trimming took 5 bases from V and 5 from J; bases not matched to a gene: 20. This CDR3 contains 19 residues. The CDR3 sequence: CASSVPLGDSDRANNEQFF. CDR3 nucleotides: TGTGCCAGCAGCGTCCCCTTGGGCGATTCGGACAGGGCGAACAATGAGCAGTTCTTC.

The chain combines TRBV2 with TRBJ2-2, with D maybe TRBD1 (6 bases). Germline-derived CDR1 and CDR2 are SNHLY and FYNNEI. This CDR3 has 13 residues. V lost 9 bases and J 0 bases, leaving 8 bases between the germline ends. CDR3 region: CARDSSNTGELFF. The DNA for the CDR3 is TGTGCCAGGGACAGCTCGAACACCGGGGAGCTGTTTTTT.

This clonotype was found a few times. The V and J genes are TRBV2 and TRBJ2-1; D not certain. Trimming stripped 3 bases from V and 2 bases from J, with 11 bases between. Germline loops: CDR1 SNHLY, CDR2 FYNNEI. This CDR3 region has 15 residues. The CDR3 reads CASSDVSTPYNEQFF. CDR3 bases: TGTGCCAGCAGTGACGTGTCGACGCCCTACAATGAGCAGTTCTTC.

The V and J genes are TRBV27 and TRBJ1-4; D is unresolved. Germline V lookup: CDR1 MNHEY, CDR2 SMNVEV (reference sequence). V lost 4 bases and J lost 5, with 11 bases in between. This CDR3 is 14 amino acids long. The CDR3 region has the DNA TGTGCCAGCAGTTGGCACCCGCGGAATGAAAAACTGTTTTTT. This gives the protein CASSWHPRNEKLFF.

The rearrangement joins TRBV12-5 to TRBJ1-2, with 7 nucleotides matching TRBD1. Germline V gene data show CDR1 as LGHNT and CDR2 as FRNRAP. Trimming took 6 bases from V and 6 from J; bases not matched to a gene: 13. The CDR3 is 15 residues long. The CDR3 nucleotides read TGTGCTAGTGGATTTGGGGCAGGGGGAAGTAATGGCTACACCTTC. It is translated as CASGFGAGGSNGYTF.

This clonotype was counted ten times or more. The J gene is TRBJ2-3, the V gene TRBV7-3, with 13 bases that match TRBD2. Trimming at V came to 5 bases and at J to 2 bases, leaving 10 bases not matched to a gene. Looked up from germline, CDR1 is SGHTA and CDR2 is FQGTGA. The CDR3 loop spans 18 amino acids. The CDR3 DNA reads as TGTGCCAGCAGCCCCACTACCGGGACTAGCGGGACCACAGATACGCAGTATTTT. It translates to CASSPTTGTSGTTDTQYF.

This clonotype turned up a few times. This chain's CDR3 is CASSSGLAGSYEQYF. CDR3 bases: TGTGCCAGCAGCTCAGGACTAGCGGGATCCTACGAGCAGTACTTC. The chain joins TRBV5-4 to TRBJ2-7; TRBD2 agrees at 12 bases. The CDR3 is made up of 15 amino acids. The junction had 2 bases not matched to a gene; V was cut back by 3 bases and J by 1 base. Germline V gene data show CDR1 as SGHNT and CDR2 as YYREEE (reference sequence).